These 3 T cell receptor beta chains were sequenced from one sample in a study of cytomegalovirus exposure and HLA in healthy donors. The PCR ran on 60 Vbeta and 13 Jbeta primers. Here immunoSEQ multiplex PCR was the method, and the copy in TCRdb shows in-frame clones only, minus some. The table lists about 130,000 clones, approximately 80% of them singletons, with roughly 13% in the top ten. Input material: PBMCs. The receptors were sampled from a woman aged 40 to 55 in good health and CMV-seropositive.

The chain has TRBV2 and TRBJ2-7, with D possibly TRBD2 on 7 matching bases. The CDR3 is 11 residues long. V was trimmed by 6 bases and J by 6 bases, leaving 9 bases between them. Per the germline V gene, CDR1 is SNHLY and CDR2 is FYNNEI. The DNA for the CDR3 is TGTGCCAGCAGCGGGGGGCTCGAGCAGTACTTC. Translating it yields CASSGGLEQYF.

The rearrangement uses TRBV27 and TRBJ1-1; D is ambiguous. In germline, CDR1 is MNHEY, CDR2 SMNVEV (reference sequence). The germline V and J ends were trimmed by 3 bases and 5 bases, with 13 bases remaining between them. The CDR3 extends over 14 amino acids. The CDR3 sequence: CASSFWNSGTEAFF. The DNA of the CDR3 is TGTGCCAGCAGTTTCTGGAACTCGGGTACTGAAGCTTTCTTT.

This clone was observed a handful of times. The chain couples TRBV9 to TRBJ2-3; TRBD1 might be the D (5 bases). This CDR3 contains 15 residues. Trimming removed 0 bases at V and 1 base at J, with 9 bases between. The germline V gene encodes CDR1 SGDLS and CDR2 YYNGEE. The CDR3 DNA reads TGTGCCAGCAGCGTAGGGGTAGGGGGCACAGATACGCAGTATTTT. Its protein product is CASSVGVGGTDTQYF.